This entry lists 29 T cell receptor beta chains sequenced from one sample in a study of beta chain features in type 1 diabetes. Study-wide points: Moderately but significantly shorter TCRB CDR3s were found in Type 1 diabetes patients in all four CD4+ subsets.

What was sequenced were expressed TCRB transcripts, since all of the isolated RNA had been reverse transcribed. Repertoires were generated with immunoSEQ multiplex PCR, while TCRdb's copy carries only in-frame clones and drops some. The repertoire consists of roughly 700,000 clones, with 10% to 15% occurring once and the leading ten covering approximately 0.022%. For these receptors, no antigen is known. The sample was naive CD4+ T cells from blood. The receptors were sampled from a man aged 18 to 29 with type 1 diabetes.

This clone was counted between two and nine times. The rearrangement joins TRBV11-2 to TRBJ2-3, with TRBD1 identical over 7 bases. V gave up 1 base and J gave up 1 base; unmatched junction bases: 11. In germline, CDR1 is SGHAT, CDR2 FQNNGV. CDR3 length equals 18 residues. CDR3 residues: CASSLGQGVKGGTDTQYF. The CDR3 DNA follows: TGTGCCAGCAGCTTAGGACAGGGAGTAAAAGGTGGCACAGATACGCAGTATTTT.

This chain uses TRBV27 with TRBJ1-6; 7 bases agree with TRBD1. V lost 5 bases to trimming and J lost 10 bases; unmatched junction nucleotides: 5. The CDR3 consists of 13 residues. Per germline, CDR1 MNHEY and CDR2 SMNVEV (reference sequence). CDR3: CASSPRQGSPLHF. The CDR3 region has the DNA TGTGCCAGCAGTCCCCGACAGGGCTCACCCCTCCACTTT.

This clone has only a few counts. The CDR3 coding sequence is TGCGCCAGCACCTCGCCTTCCCGATCCTACAATGAGCAGTTCTTC. It encodes CASTSPSRSYNEQFF. J is TRBJ2-1 and V is TRBV5-1; D not certain. V was trimmed by 6 bases and J by 1 base, leaving 14 bases between them. The CDR3 contains 15 residues. CDR1 is SGHRS, CDR2 YFSETQ, per germline.

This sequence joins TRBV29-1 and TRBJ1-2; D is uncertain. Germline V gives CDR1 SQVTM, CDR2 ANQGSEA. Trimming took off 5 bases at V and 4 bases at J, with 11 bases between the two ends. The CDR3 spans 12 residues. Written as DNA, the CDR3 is TGCAGCGTTTTGGTCGGTACCTATGGCTACACCTTC. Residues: CSVLVGTYGYTF.

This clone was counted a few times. CDR3 region: CASSLANEGYTF. CDR3 bases: TGCGCCAGCAGCCTAGCTAACGAAGGCTACACCTTC. This chain uses TRBV5-1 with TRBJ1-2; D gene unclear. Germline V CDR1 and CDR2: SGHRS, YFSETQ. This CDR3 has 12 amino acids. Trimming stripped 4 bases from V and 8 bases from J, with 12 bases between.

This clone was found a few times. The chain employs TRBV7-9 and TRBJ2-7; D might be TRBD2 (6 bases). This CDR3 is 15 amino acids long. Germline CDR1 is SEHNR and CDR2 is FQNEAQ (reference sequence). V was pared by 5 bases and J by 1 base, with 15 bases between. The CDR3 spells CASSPRREVSYEQYF. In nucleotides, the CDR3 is TGTGCCAGCAGCCCTCGCAGGGAGGTATCCTACGAGCAGTACTTC.

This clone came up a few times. The CDR3 nucleotides read TGTGCCAGCAGGCTGAGGTACAACTCCGCCTATGGCTACACCTTC. It translates to CASRLRYNSAYGYTF. The chain combines TRBV5-4 with TRBJ1-2, with D unresolved. Trimming left V 5 bases short and J 4 bases short, with 18 bases between. The CDR3 runs 15 residues. Germline assignment: CDR1 SGHNT and CDR2 YYREEE (reference sequence).

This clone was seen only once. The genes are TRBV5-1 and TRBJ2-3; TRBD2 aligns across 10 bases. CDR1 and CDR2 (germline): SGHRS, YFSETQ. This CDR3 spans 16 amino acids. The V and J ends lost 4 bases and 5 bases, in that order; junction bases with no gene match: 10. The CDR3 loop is CASSRILAGVRDTQYF. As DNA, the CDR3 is TGCGCCAGCAGCCGCATCCTAGCGGGGGTTAGAGATACGCAGTATTTT.

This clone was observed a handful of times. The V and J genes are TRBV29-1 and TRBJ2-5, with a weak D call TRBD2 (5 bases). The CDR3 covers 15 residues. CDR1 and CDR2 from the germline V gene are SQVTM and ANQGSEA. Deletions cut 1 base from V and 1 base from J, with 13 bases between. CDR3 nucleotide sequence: TGCAGCGTTGAAGGGGAGTCTAGCAGCCAAGAGACCCAGTACTTC. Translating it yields CSVEGESSSQETQYF.

CDR3: CASSDRQGWDGYTF. The CDR3 region has the DNA TGTGCCAGCAGTGATCGACAGGGCTGGGATGGCTACACCTTC. V gene TRBV2 combines with J gene TRBJ1-2; the match to TRBD1 covers 7 bases. Trimming removed 3 bases from V and 6 bases from J; junction bases left unmatched: 7. CDR1 is SNHLY and CDR2 is FYNNEI in the germline V gene. The CDR3 extends over 14 amino acids.

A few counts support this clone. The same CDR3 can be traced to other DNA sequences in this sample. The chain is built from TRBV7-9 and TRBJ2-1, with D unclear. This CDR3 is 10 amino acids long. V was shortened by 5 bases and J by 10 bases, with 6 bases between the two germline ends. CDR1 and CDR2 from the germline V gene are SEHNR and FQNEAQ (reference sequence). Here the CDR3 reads CASSLGEQFF. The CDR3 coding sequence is TGTGCCAGCAGCCTGGGAGAGCAGTTCTTC.

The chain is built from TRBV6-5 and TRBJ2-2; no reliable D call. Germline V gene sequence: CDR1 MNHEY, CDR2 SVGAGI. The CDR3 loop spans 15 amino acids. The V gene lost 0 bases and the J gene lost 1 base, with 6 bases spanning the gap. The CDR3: CASSYSAGNTGELFF. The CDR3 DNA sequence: TGTGCCAGCAGTTACTCTGCAGGGAACACCGGGGAGCTGTTTTTT.

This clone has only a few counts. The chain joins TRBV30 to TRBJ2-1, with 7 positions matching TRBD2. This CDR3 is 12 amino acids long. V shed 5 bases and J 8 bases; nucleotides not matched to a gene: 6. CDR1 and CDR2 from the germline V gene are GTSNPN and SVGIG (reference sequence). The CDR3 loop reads CAWGRGRDEQFF. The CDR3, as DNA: TGTGCCTGGGGGAGGGGTCGGGATGAGCAGTTCTTC. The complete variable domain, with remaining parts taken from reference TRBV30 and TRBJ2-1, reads SQTIHQWPATLVQPVGSPLSLECTVEGTSNPNLYWYRQAAGRGLQLLFYSVGIGQISSEVPQNLSASRPQDRQFILSSKKLLLSDSGFYLCAWGRGRDEQFFGPGTRLTVL.

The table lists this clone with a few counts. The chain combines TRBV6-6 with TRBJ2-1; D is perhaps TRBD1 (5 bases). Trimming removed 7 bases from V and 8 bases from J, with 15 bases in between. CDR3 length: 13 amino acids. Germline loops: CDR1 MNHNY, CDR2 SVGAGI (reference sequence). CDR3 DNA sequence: TGTGCCAGCACTGGGCAGGGTAGGGATGAGCAGTTCTTC. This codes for CASTGQGRDEQFF.

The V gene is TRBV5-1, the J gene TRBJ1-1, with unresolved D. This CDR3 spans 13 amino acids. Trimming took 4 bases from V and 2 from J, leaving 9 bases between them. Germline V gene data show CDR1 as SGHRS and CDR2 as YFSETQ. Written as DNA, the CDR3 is TGCGCCAGCAGCCAGGAAGAAAACACTGAAGCTTTCTTT. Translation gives CASSQEENTEAFF.

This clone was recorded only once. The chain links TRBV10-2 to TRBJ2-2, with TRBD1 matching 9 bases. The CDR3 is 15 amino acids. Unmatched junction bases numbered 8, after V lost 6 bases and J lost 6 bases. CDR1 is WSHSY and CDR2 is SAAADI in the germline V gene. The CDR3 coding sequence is TGCGCCAGCAGGCCTGGGACAGGGCACTCCGGGGAGCTGTTTTTT. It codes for CASRPGTGHSGELFF.

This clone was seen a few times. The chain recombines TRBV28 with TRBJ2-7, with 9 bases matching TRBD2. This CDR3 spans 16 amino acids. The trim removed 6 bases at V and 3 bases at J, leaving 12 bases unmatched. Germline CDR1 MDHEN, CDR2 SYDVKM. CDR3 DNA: TGTGCCAGCAGACTGCGACTAGCGGAACCCTTCTACGAGCAGTACTTC. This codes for CASRLRLAEPFYEQYF.

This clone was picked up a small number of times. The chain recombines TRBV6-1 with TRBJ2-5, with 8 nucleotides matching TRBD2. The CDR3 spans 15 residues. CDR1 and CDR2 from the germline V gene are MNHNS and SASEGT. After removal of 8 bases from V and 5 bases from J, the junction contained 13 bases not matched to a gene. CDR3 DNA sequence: TGTGCCAGCGGCCTAGCGGGTTCTAAGGGGGAGACCCAGTACTTC. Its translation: CASGLAGSKGETQYF.

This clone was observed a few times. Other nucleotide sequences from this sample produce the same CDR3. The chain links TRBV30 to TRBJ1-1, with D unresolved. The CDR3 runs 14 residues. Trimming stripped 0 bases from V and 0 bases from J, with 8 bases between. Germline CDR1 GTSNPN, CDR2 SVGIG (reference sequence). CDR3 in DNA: TGTGCCTGGAGTGTACAAGGAATGAACACTGAAGCTTTCTTT. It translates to CAWSVQGMNTEAFF.

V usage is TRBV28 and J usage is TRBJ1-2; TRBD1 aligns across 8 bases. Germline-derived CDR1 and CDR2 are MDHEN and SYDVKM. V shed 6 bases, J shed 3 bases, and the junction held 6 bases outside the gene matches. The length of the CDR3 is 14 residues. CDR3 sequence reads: CASRYQGADYGYTF. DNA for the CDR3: TGTGCCAGCAGATATCAGGGGGCGGACTATGGCTACACCTTC.

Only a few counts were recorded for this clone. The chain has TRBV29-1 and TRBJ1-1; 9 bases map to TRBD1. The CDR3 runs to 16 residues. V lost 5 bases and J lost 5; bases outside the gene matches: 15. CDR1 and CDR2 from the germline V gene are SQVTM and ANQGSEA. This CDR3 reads CSVPSGTGGVGTEAFF. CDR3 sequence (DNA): TGCAGCGTTCCCTCTGGCACAGGGGGCGTCGGGACTGAAGCTTTCTTT.

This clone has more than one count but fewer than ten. CDR3 residues: CAWSVMGNGELFF. The CDR3 region has the DNA TGTGCCTGGAGTGTAATGGGAAACGGGGAGCTGTTTTTT. The chain carries TRBV30 and TRBJ2-2; no reliable D call. The germline gives CDR1 GTSNPN, CDR2 SVGIG (reference sequence). Trimming removed 0 bases at V and 7 bases at J, with 9 bases between. The CDR3 contains 13 residues. The complete variable domain, with remaining parts taken from reference TRBV30 and TRBJ2-2, reads SQTIHQWPATLVQPVGSPLSLECTVEGTSNPNLYWYRQAAGRGLQLLFYSVGIGQISSEVPQNLSASRPQDRQFILSSKKLLLSDSGFYLCAWSVMGNGELFFGEGSRLTVL.

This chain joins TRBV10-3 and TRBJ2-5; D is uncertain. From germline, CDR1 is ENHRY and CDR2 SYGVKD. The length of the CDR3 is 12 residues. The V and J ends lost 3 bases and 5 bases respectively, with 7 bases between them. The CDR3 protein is CAISERTETQYF. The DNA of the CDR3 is TGTGCCATCAGTGAACGGACGGAGACCCAGTACTTC.

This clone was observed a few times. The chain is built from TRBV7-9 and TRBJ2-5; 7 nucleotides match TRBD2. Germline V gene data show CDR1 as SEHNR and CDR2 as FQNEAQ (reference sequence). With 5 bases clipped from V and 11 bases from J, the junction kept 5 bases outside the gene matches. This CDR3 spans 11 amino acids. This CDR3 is CASSLTSEQYF. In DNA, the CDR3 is TGTGCCAGCAGCCTCACTAGCGAACAGTACTTC.

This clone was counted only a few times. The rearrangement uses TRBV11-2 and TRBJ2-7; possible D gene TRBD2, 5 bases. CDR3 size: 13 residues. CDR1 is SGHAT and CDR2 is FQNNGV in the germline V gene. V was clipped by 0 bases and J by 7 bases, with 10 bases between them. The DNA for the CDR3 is TGTGCCAGCAGCTTAGATCAGACTACGGAGCAGTACTTC. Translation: CASSLDQTTEQYF.

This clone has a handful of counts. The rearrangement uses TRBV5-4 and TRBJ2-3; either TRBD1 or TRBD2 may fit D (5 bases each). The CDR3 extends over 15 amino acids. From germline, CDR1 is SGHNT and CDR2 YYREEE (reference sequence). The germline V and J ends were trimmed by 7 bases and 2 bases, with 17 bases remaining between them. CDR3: CASGALGTATDTQYF. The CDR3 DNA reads TGTGCCAGCGGGGCCCTGGGGACGGCCACAGATACGCAGTATTTT.

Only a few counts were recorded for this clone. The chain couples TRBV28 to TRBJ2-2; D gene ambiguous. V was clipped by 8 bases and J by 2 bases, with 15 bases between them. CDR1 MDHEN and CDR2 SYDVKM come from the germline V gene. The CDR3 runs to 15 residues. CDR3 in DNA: TGTGCCAGCTCACCCCCGACCGCAAACACCGGGGAGCTGTTTTTT. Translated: CASSPPTANTGELFF.

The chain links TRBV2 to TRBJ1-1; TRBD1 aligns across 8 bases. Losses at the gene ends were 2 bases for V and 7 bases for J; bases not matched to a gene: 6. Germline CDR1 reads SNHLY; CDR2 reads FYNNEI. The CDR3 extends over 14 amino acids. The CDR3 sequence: CASSESGGDGEAFF. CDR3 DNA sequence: TGTGCCAGCAGTGAATCAGGGGGCGATGGTGAAGCTTTCTTT.

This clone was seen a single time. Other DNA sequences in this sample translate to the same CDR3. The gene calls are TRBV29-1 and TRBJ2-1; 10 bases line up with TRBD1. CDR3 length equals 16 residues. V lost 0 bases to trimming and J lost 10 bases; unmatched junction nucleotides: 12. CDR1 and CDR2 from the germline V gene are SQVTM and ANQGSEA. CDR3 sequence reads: CSVEDEDRGGWKEQFF. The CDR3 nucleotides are TGCAGCGTTGAAGATGAGGACAGGGGGGGGTGGAAAGAGCAGTTCTTC.